This entry is about one T cell receptor (beta chain). What it binds is unknown. The sample comes from a study of CXCR3-negative and CXCR3-positive naive CD8 T cells. Researchers prepared the TRB cDNA libraries using 5' RACE with UMI labels. TCRdb reprocessed the 5' RACE reads, with one entry per CDR3 protein and no DNA. Its listing shows about 110,000 distinct CDR3 sequences. The CDR3 length is 17 residues. Germline CDR1 and CDR2: SGHDN and FVKESK. Study-level points and caveats: In CXCR3-positive naive cells, the TRB CDR3s were more hydrophobic than in CXCR3-negative naive cells. It was found that naive subsets had comparable surface CD5, and TCR strength was inferred from TRB CDR3 properties.

V gene TRBV14 combines with J gene TRBJ2-3; TCRdb picks TRBD1, but there is no DNA to check that call. Sequences were obtained from naive CXCR3+ CD8+ T cells from blood. Sample subset: CD45RO-CCR7+CD27+CD95- naive CD8+ T cells expressing CXCR3 (TNR3+). The clonotype comes from a human donor in good health. Some clones in this sample may be carry-over from other donors' samples. Here the CDR3 reads CASSQLWTGGPTDTQYF.